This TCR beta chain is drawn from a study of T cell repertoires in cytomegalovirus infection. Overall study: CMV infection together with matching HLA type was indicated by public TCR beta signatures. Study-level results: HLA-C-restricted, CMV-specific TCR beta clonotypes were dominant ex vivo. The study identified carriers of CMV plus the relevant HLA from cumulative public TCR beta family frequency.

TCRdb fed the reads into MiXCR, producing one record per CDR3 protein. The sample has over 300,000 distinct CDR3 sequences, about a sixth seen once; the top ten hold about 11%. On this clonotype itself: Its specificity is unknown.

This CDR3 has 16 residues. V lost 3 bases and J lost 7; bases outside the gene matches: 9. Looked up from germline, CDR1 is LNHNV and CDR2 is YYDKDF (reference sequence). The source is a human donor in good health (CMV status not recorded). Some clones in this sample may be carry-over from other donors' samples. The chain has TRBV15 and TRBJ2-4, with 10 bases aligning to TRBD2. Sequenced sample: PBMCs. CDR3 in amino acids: CATSRNTAGGPNIQYF. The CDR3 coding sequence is TGTGCCACCAGCAGGAACACAGCGGGGGGGCCGAACATTCAGTACTTC. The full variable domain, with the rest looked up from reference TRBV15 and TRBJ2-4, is DAMVIQNPRYQVTQFGKPVTLSCSQTLNHNVMYWYQQKSSQAPKLLFHYYDKDFNNEADTPDNFQSRRPNTSFCFLDIRSPGLGDTAMYLCATSRNTAGGPNIQYFGAGTRLSVL.